This entry is about one TCR beta chain. This sample is part of a study of T-cell memory formation after mild COVID-19. Study background: Largely donor-specific TCR clusters were found.

From germline, CDR1 is SGHRS and CDR2 YFSETQ. This CDR3 comprises 15 residues. V lost 4 bases to trimming and J lost 6 bases, with 19 bases between them. From the 5' RACE reads, TCRdb called clonotypes with MiXCR, one entry per CDR3 protein. The table lists 200,000 to 250,000 distinct CDR3 sequences, roughly 10% of them singletons. The chain links TRBV5-1 to TRBJ1-1; D may be TRBD1 (6 bases). Sequencing was done on a sample of PBMCs or a T cell subset sorted from them (not recorded which). The sequence came from a young man who had mild COVID-19 (a few samples of this study predate the infection). Cell type and time point are not known. CDR3 amino acids: CASSPGGRGSSEAFF. CDR3 bases: TGCGCCAGCAGCCCGGGGGGCAGGGGAAGCTCTGAAGCTTTCTTT.